One sample yielded the 15 T cell receptor beta chains listed below, sequenced in a study of CD8 T cells in Susac syndrome. The RNA input was roughly 0.45 to 1 ug, and it was reverse transcribed with random hexamers. One entry per CDR3 protein results from TCRdb running MiXCR on the immunoSEQ multiplex PCR reads. In the table there are hundreds of thousands of distinct CDR3 sequences, over 75% of which are singletons. Sequencing was carried out using CD8+ T cells from PBMCs. The receptors were sampled from a human donor with multiple sclerosis.

The genes are TRBV6-1 and TRBJ2-2; a possible D gene is TRBD2 (6 bases). CDR1 MNHNS and CDR2 SASEGT come from the germline V gene. The CDR3 runs 14 residues. V lost 10 bases and J 3 bases, leaving 15 bases between the germline ends. CDR3: CATHVGGDTGELFF. CDR3 bases: TGTGCCACGCACGTCGGGGGTGACACCGGGGAGCTGTTTTTT.

This chain links TRBV11-2 with TRBJ2-1, with a weak D call TRBD2 (6 bases). CDR3 size: 12 residues. V lost 4 bases to trimming and J lost 10 bases, with 11 bases between them. From germline, CDR1 is SGHAT and CDR2 FQNNGV. The CDR3 loop is CASSSEGREQFF. DNA for the CDR3: TGTGCCAGCAGCTCAGAGGGGAGGGAGCAGTTCTTC.

The chain has TRBV5-4 and TRBJ2-7; 11 bases map to TRBD2. CDR3 length: 15 amino acids. V trimming: 3 bases; J trimming: 7 bases; junction bases outside the gene matches: 9. Germline lookup yields CDR1 SGHNT and CDR2 YYREEE (reference sequence). The chain's CDR3 is CASSSELAGVGEQYF. CDR3 nucleotides: TGTGCCAGCAGCTCTGAACTAGCGGGAGTTGGAGAGCAGTACTTC.

The chain is built from TRBV6-2 or TRBV6-3 and TRBJ2-1; 7 nucleotides agree with TRBD1. J lost 9 bases, V lost 5 bases, and 10 bases had no gene match. The CDR3 covers 14 residues. Germline V gene lookup returns CDR1 MNHEY and CDR2 SVGEGT. The CDR3, as DNA: TGTGCCAGCAGTCAAGGCACAGGGGTTAGTGAGCAGTTCTTC. It encodes CASSQGTGVSEQFF.

This rearrangement joins TRBV29-1 to TRBJ1-2, with TRBD1 matching 9 bases. Trimming took 3 bases from V and 4 from J; bases not matched to a gene: 9. Germline CDR1 SQVTM, CDR2 ANQGSEA. The CDR3 has 15 amino acids. In nucleotides, the CDR3 is TGCAGCGTTGATTTTGCGGGACAGGGAACCTATGGCTACACCTTC. Its translation: CSVDFAGQGTYGYTF.

The rearrangement links TRBV4-3 to TRBJ2-1, with 8 nucleotides matching TRBD2. There are 15 residues in the CDR3. V was clipped by 0 bases and J by 8 bases; unmatched bases: 6. From germline, CDR1 is LGHNA and CDR2 YSLEER. The DNA of the CDR3 is TGCGCCAGCAGCCAAGACTGGCGGGGGGATCATGAGCAGTTCTTC. Translated, it gives CASSQDWRGDHEQFF.

The chain has TRBV19 and TRBJ2-7, with D perhaps TRBD1 (5 bases). The CDR3 has 13 amino acids. V lost 3 bases to trimming and J lost 6 bases, with 12 bases between them. The germline CDR1 and CDR2 sequences are LNHDA and SQIVND (reference sequence). The DNA for the CDR3 is TGTGCCAGTAGTATTCAGGGAACCCCCGAGCAGTACTTC. This gives the protein CASSIQGTPEQYF. Full variable domain (missing parts from reference TRBV19 and TRBJ2-7): DGGITQSPKYLFRKEGQNVTLSCEQNLNHDAMYWYRQDPGQGLRLIYYSQIVNDFQKGDIAEGYSVSREKKESFPLTVTSAQKNPTAFYLCASSIQGTPEQYFGPGTRLTVT.

The rearrangement uses TRBV7-2 and TRBJ2-7, with D possibly being TRBD1 (5 bases). V gave up 1 base and J gave up 2 bases, with 18 bases separating them. The length of the CDR3 is 17 residues. Germline V gives CDR1 SGHTA, CDR2 FQGNSA. The DNA of the CDR3 is TGTGCCAGCAGCTTAGTAGAGTCTCGGCAGGGCGCCTACGAGCAGTACTTC. It is translated as CASSLVESRQGAYEQYF.

The chain uses TRBV30 and TRBJ2-7, with 7 bases lining up with TRBD2. Germline assignment: CDR1 GTSNPN and CDR2 SVGIG (reference sequence). CDR3 length equals 12 residues. The ends lost 8 bases at V and 0 bases at J; junction bases unmatched: 4. CDR3 residues: CAVQRDSYEQYF. The CDR3 nucleotides are TGTGCCGTTCAGCGGGACTCCTACGAGCAGTACTTC.

The chain carries TRBV6-2 or TRBV6-3 and TRBJ1-5, with TRBD1 identical over 8 bases. V lost 2 bases, J lost 6 bases, and 6 bases stayed unmatched. Germline CDR1 MNHEY, CDR2 SVGEGT. The CDR3 is 15 residues long. For the CDR3, the DNA is TGTGCCAGCAGTTACGGTTTCAGGGGGCTTCAGCCCCAGCATTTT. Translation: CASSYGFRGLQPQHF.

The CDR3 DNA sequence: TGTGCCAGCAGTCCCGATTCCTCTGCCTATGGCTACACCTTC. This codes for CASSPDSSAYGYTF. The gene calls are TRBV12-3 or TRBV12-4 and TRBJ1-2; no definite D call. Trimming stripped 5 bases from V and 4 bases from J, with 14 bases between. The CDR3 covers 14 residues.

The chain combines TRBV6-6 with TRBJ2-1; TRBD2 agrees at 9 bases. V was pared by 7 bases and J by 6 bases, with 13 bases of the junction left unmatched. This CDR3 contains 16 residues. Per germline, CDR1 MNHNY and CDR2 SVGAGI (reference sequence). In DNA form, the CDR3 reads TGTGCCAGCACTTCCTCAGCGGGAGGAGCGGGCAATGAGCAGTTCTTC. Protein sequence: CASTSSAGGAGNEQFF.

The table lists this clonotype with a count of one. The V call is TRBV3-1, the J call TRBJ1-4; D possibly corresponds to TRBD1 (5 bases). Germline V gene data show CDR1 as LGHDT and CDR2 as YNNKEL (reference sequence). The V end lost 4 bases, the J end lost 8 bases, and 20 bases lay between the germline ends. The CDR3 is 16 residues long. CDR3 sequence (DNA): TGTGCCAGCAGCCCAGCCCTGGGGACCTACAACGAAAAACTGTTTTTT. The encoded protein is CASSPALGTYNEKLFF.

The chain couples TRBV12-3 or TRBV12-4 to TRBJ2-5; D is unresolved. This CDR3 has 13 amino acids. With 7 bases removed from V and 1 base from J, the gap between germline ends came to 10 bases. The CDR3 region has the DNA TGTGCCAGCACCGGGCTAGGCCAAGAGACCCAGTACTTC. This sequence encodes CASTGLGQETQYF.

The chain is built from TRBV6-2 or TRBV6-3 and TRBJ2-7, with a weak D call TRBD1 (5 bases). Germline values: CDR1 MNHEY, CDR2 SVGEGT. CDR3 size: 13 residues. The V gene lost 3 bases and the J gene lost 7 bases, with 13 bases spanning the gap. For the CDR3, the DNA is TGTGCCAGCAGTTATCCAGGGCTGGCTGAGCAGTACTTC. It translates to CASSYPGLAEQYF.